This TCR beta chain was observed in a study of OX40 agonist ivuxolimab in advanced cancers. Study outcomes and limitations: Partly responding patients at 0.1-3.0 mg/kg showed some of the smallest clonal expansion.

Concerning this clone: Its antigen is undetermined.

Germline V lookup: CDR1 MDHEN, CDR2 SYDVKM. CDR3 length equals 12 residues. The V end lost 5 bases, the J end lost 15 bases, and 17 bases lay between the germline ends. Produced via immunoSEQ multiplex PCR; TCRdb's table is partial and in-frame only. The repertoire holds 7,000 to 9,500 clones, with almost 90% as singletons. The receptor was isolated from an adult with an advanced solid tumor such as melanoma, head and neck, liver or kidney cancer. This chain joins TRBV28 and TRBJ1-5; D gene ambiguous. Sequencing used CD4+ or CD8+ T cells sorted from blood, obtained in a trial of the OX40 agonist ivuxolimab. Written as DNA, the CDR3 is TGTGCCAGCAGTCAAGACACCCTGAAGTCGCATTTT. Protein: CASSQDTLKSHF.